Each of the 9 T cell receptor beta chains below was sequenced from the same sample in a study of CD8 T cells in Susac syndrome. After extraction with the RNeasy kit, about 0.45 to 1 ug of the RNA was reverse transcribed using random hexamers. MiXCR, run by TCRdb on the immunoSEQ multiplex PCR reads, gives a single entry per CDR3 protein. The repertoire holds about 180,000 distinct CDR3 sequences, with 90% to 95% as singletons. The sample comprised CD8+ T cells from PBMCs. Receptors were obtained from a human donor with multiple sclerosis.

The chain employs TRBV23-1 and TRBJ1-5; 7 bases align to TRBD1. Being an ORF, TRBV23-1 has a function that is uncertain. The V and J ends lost 3 bases and 0 bases, in that order; junction bases with no gene match: 8. The CDR3 loop spans 17 amino acids. CDR3 region: CASSHETGSFSNQPQHF. CDR3 DNA: TGCGCCAGCAGTCACGAGACAGGGTCGTTTAGCAATCAGCCCCAGCATTTT.

The chain carries TRBV14 and TRBJ2-1; D perhaps matches TRBD2 (5 bases). Germline CDR1 and CDR2: SGHDN and FVKESK. The CDR3 length is 14 residues. V lost 4 bases and J lost 8, with 15 bases in between. The CDR3 bases are TGTGCCAGCAGCCGGTCACTAGTTAACCATGAGCAGTTCTTC. Translated: CASSRSLVNHEQFF.

The V gene is TRBV3-1, the J gene TRBJ1-3; no definite D call. The CDR3 runs 12 residues. Germline V gives CDR1 LGHDT, CDR2 YNNKEL (reference sequence). V dropped 8 bases and J dropped 0 bases, with 5 bases sitting between them. CDR3 protein: CASEDSGNTIYF. The CDR3 nucleotides read TGTGCCAGCGAGGACTCTGGAAACACCATATATTTT.

The chain recombines TRBV19 with TRBJ2-2; no clear D. Germline CDR1 LNHDA, CDR2 SQIVND (reference sequence). The CDR3 loop spans 13 amino acids. Trimming pared 8 bases from V and 4 bases from J, leaving 11 bases between. The CDR3 bases are TGTGCCAGTGGGCTTAGGGTCACCGGGGAGCTGTTTTTT. It specifies CASGLRVTGELFF.

V is TRBV29-1 and J is TRBJ2-2; 9 positions match TRBD2. Germline V gene lookup returns CDR1 SQVTM and CDR2 ANQGSEA. V shed 6 bases and J 5 bases; nucleotides not matched to a gene: 7. This CDR3 comprises 14 residues. Here the CDR3 reads CSVNSGRGTGELFF. The CDR3 coding sequence is TGCAGCGTCAATAGCGGGAGAGGAACCGGGGAGCTGTTTTTT.

The chain links TRBV2 to TRBJ1-1; 10 bases are shared with TRBD1. This CDR3 has 13 amino acids. Germline CDR1 is SNHLY and CDR2 is FYNNEI. V gave up 7 bases and J gave up 5 bases; unmatched junction bases: 4. This CDR3 is CASIGTGATEAFF. CDR3 DNA: TGTGCCAGCATCGGGACAGGGGCAACTGAAGCTTTCTTT.

The rearrangement links TRBV25-1 to TRBJ2-7, with D perhaps matching TRBD1 (6 bases). Trimming took off 1 base at V and 3 bases at J, with 10 bases between the two ends. The germline gives CDR1 MGHDK, CDR2 SYGVNS. The CDR3 consists of 14 residues. The CDR3 spells CASSESGASYEQYF. CDR3 nucleotides: TGTGCCAGCAGTGAATCAGGGGCTAGCTACGAGCAGTACTTC.

The chain has TRBV3-1 and TRBJ1-1; D gene ambiguous. CDR1 is LGHDT, CDR2 YNNKEL, per germline (reference sequence). The CDR3 runs 15 residues. Deletions cut 3 bases from V and 1 base from J, with 12 bases between. The CDR3 region is CASSQTGPRNTEAFF. In DNA, the CDR3 is TGTGCCAGCAGCCAGACCGGCCCTAGGAACACTGAAGCTTTCTTT.

CDR3 coding DNA: TGTGCCAGCAGCGTTGAGAGGGGAACCCCGTATGGCTACACCTTC. Its translation: CASSVERGTPYGYTF. V gene TRBV9 combines with J gene TRBJ1-2, with TRBD1 as a possible D gene (5 bases). This CDR3 contains 15 residues. Germline values: CDR1 SGDLS, CDR2 YYNGEE. V gave up 2 bases and J gave up 5 bases, with 16 bases separating them.